This TCR beta chain was recovered during a study of cytomegalovirus exposure and HLA in healthy donors. Study at large: Unique TCRs numbering approximately 81 million, obtained from HLA-typed donors, made up an early data release. Around 81% of around 390 genotyped donors fell in the Caucasian-associated ancestry cluster.

J gave up 6 bases and V 5 bases, and 3 bases lay outside the gene matches. The CDR3 is 12 amino acids. Germline-derived CDR1 and CDR2 are SEHNR and FQNEAQ (reference sequence). Turning to this clone: The antigen is unknown.

General study points: Later on, a genetic analysis was performed. It linked a missense variant in DCLRE1C with V- and J-gene trimming of TCR beta. Researchers catalogued roughly 170 TCR beta chains as cytomegalovirus-associated.

PCR involved 60 Vbeta and 13 Jbeta primers. Sequencing used immunoSEQ multiplex PCR; TCRdb keeps in-frame clones, though not all of them. In the table there are about 120,000 clones, approximately 80% of which are singletons. The origin of this receptor is a female donor in good health and CMV-seropositive. The chain combines TRBV7-9 with TRBJ2-7; 8 bases are shared with TRBD1. Sequencing was done on a sample of PBMCs. Written as DNA, the CDR3 is TGTGCCAGCAGCGCCGACAGGGGCGAGCAGTACTTC. Its protein product is CASSADRGEQYF.